Each of the 10 T cell receptor beta chains below was sequenced from the same sample in a study of cytomegalovirus exposure and HLA in healthy donors. Assay: immunoSEQ multiplex PCR; the TCRdb copy retains only in-frame clones and omits some. This table has roughly 60,000 clones, roughly 96% appearing once. Sequencing was done on a sample of PBMCs. These receptors were taken from a man between 18 and 29 years old in good health and CMV-seronegative.

The V call is TRBV9, the J call TRBJ1-1, with D perhaps matching TRBD1 (5 bases). Trimming pared 0 bases from V and 1 base from J, leaving 7 bases between. The CDR3 has 14 amino acids. Germline V gene sequence: CDR1 SGDLS, CDR2 YYNGEE. Here the CDR3 DNA reads TGTGCCAGCAGCGTAGGGAGGGGGAACACTGAAGCTTTCTTT. Amino acid sequence: CASSVGRGNTEAFF.

The V call is TRBV28, the J call TRBJ1-2, with D tentatively TRBD1 (6 bases). V was pared by 6 bases and J by 8 bases, with 19 bases between. The CDR3 contains 14 residues. Germline CDR1 is MDHEN and CDR2 is SYDVKM. The DNA of the CDR3 is TGTGCCAGCAGCTCAGCGGGGGGCGGATACGGCTACACCTTC. Amino acids: CASSSAGGGYGYTF.

This sequence joins TRBV4-3 and TRBJ2-1; tentatively, D is TRBD2 (6 bases). The V gene's germline CDR1 is LGHNA and CDR2 YSLEER. V was trimmed by 0 bases and J by 4 bases, leaving 10 bases between them. The CDR3 has 15 residues. Written as DNA, the CDR3 is TGCGCCAGCAGCCAAGATCGCGGGACTTACAATGAGCAGTTCTTC. It is translated as CASSQDRGTYNEQFF.

The chain is built from TRBV10-3 and TRBJ1-1; the D gene is possibly TRBD1 (5 bases). Germline CDR1 and CDR2: ENHRY and SYGVKD. V lost 8 bases to trimming and J lost 4 bases, with 11 bases between them. The CDR3 has 12 residues. The CDR3 region is CAIGGSSTEAFF. CDR3 sequence (DNA): TGTGCCATCGGGGGGTCGAGCACTGAAGCTTTCTTT.

The genes are TRBV5-4 and TRBJ1-5; the D gene is possibly TRBD1 (5 bases). The CDR3 runs 15 residues. Trimming took 4 bases from V and 6 from J, leaving 17 bases between them. Looked up from germline, CDR1 is SGHNT and CDR2 is YYREEE (reference sequence). The CDR3 protein is CASSPDGGVSQPQHF. CDR3 bases: TGTGCCAGCAGCCCAGACGGGGGAGTCAGTCAGCCCCAGCATTTT. The variable domain in full, completed from reference TRBV5-4 and TRBJ1-5, reads ETGVTQSPTHLIKTRGQQVTLRCSSQSGHNTVSWYQQALGQGPQFIFQYYREEENGRGNFPPRFSGLQFPNYSSELNVNALELDDSALYLCASSPDGGVSQPQHFGDGTRLSIL.

The chain recombines TRBV5-1 with TRBJ1-4; 11 positions match TRBD1. The length of the CDR3 is 15 residues. The V and J ends lost 1 base and 7 bases, in that order; junction bases with no gene match: 3. CDR1 SGHRS and CDR2 YFSETQ come from the germline V gene. Written as DNA, the CDR3 is TGCGCCAGCAGCTTGTGGGGACAGGGGGGTGAAAAACTGTTTTTT. Protein sequence: CASSLWGQGGEKLFF.

This clone was detected once. The J gene is TRBJ2-1, the V gene TRBV5-6; 10 bases are a match to TRBD2. After removal of 0 bases from V and 3 bases from J, the junction contained 6 bases not matched to a gene. Germline CDR1 reads SGHDT; CDR2 reads YYEEEE. This CDR3 has 17 residues. The CDR3 sequence is CASSLGEREGVYNEQFF. CDR3 in DNA: TGTGCCAGCAGCTTGGGGGAGCGGGAGGGAGTCTACAATGAGCAGTTCTTC.

The rearrangement joins TRBV4-2 to TRBJ2-7, with 10 bases that match TRBD2. Germline lookup yields CDR1 LGHNA and CDR2 YNFKEQ. Trimming at V came to 3 bases and at J to 4 bases, leaving 3 bases not matched to a gene. This CDR3 contains 14 residues. DNA of the CDR3: TGTGCCAGCAGCCAGTGGACTAGCGGATACGAGCAGTACTTC. Its protein product is CASSQWTSGYEQYF.

The genes are TRBV7-2 and TRBJ2-3; TRBD2 agrees at 13 bases. V shed 0 bases and J 11 bases; nucleotides not matched to a gene: 5. CDR3 length: 15 amino acids. Germline V gene data show CDR1 as SGHTA and CDR2 as FQGNSA. CDR3 loop: CASSLAGLAGAGQYF. Written as DNA, the CDR3 is TGTGCCAGCAGCTTAGCCGGACTAGCGGGAGCGGGGCAGTATTTT.

This clone was counted between two and nine times. This chain links TRBV4-1 with TRBJ2-7; TRBD2 aligns across 11 bases. Germline CDR1 MGHRA, CDR2 YSYEKL. V trimming: 3 bases; J trimming: 7 bases; junction bases outside the gene matches: 11. The CDR3 is 16 amino acids. Here the CDR3 reads CASSQETLAGEGEQYF. The CDR3 coding sequence is TGCGCCAGCAGCCAGGAGACACTAGCGGGAGAGGGGGAGCAGTACTTC.